The TCR beta chain described here comes from a study of blood T cell repertoires in COVID-19. Profiling relied on immunoSEQ multiplex PCR, and the TCRdb table lists in-frame clones only, not all of them. The sample has roughly 300,000 clones, 87% seen once. Germline V CDR1 and CDR2: KGHSH, LQKENI. V dropped 2 bases and J dropped 7 bases, with 14 bases sitting between them. The CDR3 contains 14 residues. The V gene is TRBV18, the J gene TRBJ2-5, with TRBD2 as a possible D gene (5 bases). The sample consisted of peripheral blood. The TCR sequence derives from a woman between 35 and 50 years old who had recovered from COVID-19. The CDR3 spells CASSPSLGDVTQYF. CDR3 coding DNA: TGTGCCAGCTCACCATCCTTGGGAGACGTGACCCAGTACTTC.